This TCR beta chain comes out of a study of blood T cell repertoires in COVID-19. Germline-derived CDR1 and CDR2 are MNHEY and SMNVEV (reference sequence). Trimming pared 1 base from V and 3 bases from J, leaving 11 bases between. The CDR3 has 15 residues. The assay was immunoSEQ multiplex PCR, and TCRdb's table has in-frame clones only and misses some. Altogether 250,000 or so clones are present, about 80% being singletons, with the ten largest covering 1.5% to 2%. The receptor's source is a woman older than 75 with acute or convalescent COVID-19. The chain employs TRBV27 and TRBJ2-3, with D perhaps TRBD1 (5 bases). Input material: peripheral blood. The CDR3, as DNA: TGTGCCAGCAGTTTATTCAGGGAAAGGACAGATACGCAGTATTTT. Translating it yields CASSLFRERTDTQYF.